The sequence of this T cell receptor (beta chain) was determined in a study of blood T cells in healthy people across ages. Trimming shortened V by 7 bases and J by 4 bases, and 13 bases separated the two germline ends. Germline V CDR1 and CDR2: SNHLY, FYNNEI. The length of the CDR3 is 14 residues. A J-beta primer mix and a sample-barcoded 5' primer were used in a second PCR of roughly 6 to 11 cycles. TCRdb redid the calling of the 5' RACE reads with MiXCR, one entry per CDR3 protein. The sample has 1,500,000 or so distinct CDR3 sequences, 55% to 75% seen once. The sample was blood. The chain links TRBV2 to TRBJ1-4; D is uncertain. The sequence derives from a man younger than 35 in good health. CDR3 protein: CASTKDTVNEKLFF. CDR3 nucleotides: TGTGCCAGCACTAAAGACACAGTTAATGAAAAACTGTTTTTT.